Sequencing of this TCR beta chain was carried out in a study of T cell repertoires in cytomegalovirus infection (dated by TCRdb to about 2019). With respect to the entire study: Donor HLA type was relevant to the analysis, as public TCR beta signatures indicated carriage of CMV infection together with the matching HLA type. Broader findings and caveats from the paper: Carriers of CMV infection plus the relevant HLA type were discriminated by the cumulative frequency of public TCR beta family members in the study cohort and in an independent roughly 370-donor cohort. In the ex vivo response, HLA-C-restricted CMV-specific TCR beta clonotypes were dominant, and in two of eight donors the single most frequent clonotype came from this HLA-C-restricted group.

From the cysteine up to the phenylalanine, the CDR3 has a length of 11 residues. CDR3 DNA is the only sequence kept; it has 33 bases, read in frame from the first base. CDR1 is given as SQVTM and CDR2 as ANQGSEA, both from the germline V gene. The junction carries 11 bases between V and J, which are trimmed by 4 bases and 8 bases respectively. Sequenced using an Illumina HiSeq 1500. Clones were called with MiXCR by TCRdb after fastp trimmed the public reads at Q25, and only in-frame beta chains were retained. Entries are consolidated by CDR3 protein sequence, retaining the most common genes and DNA. Within this sample are 310,000 or so distinct CDR3 sequences, with under 20% of them counted one time only. Of the sample, 12% is held by the ten largest clones. This clonotype was picked up a small number of times. Its specific antigen is unknown. Nothing much larger sits one base from this clone, and base qualities are not available.

This chain is built from TRBV29-1 and TRBJ1-1; the D gene is not confidently resolved. Sequenced input: PBMCs. The clonotype was recovered from a human donor in good health (CMV status not recorded). Some clones in this sample may be carry-over from other donors' samples. CDR3 sequence: CSVVGGPEAFF. Here is the DNA: TGCAGCGTTGTTGGAGGGCCCGAAGCTTTCTTT.